The present entry profiles one T cell receptor (beta chain) with its context. The germline V gene has CDR1 MNHEY and CDR2 SMNVEV (reference sequence). V gave up 3 bases and J gave up 4 bases, with 10 bases separating them. This CDR3 has 15 residues. This entry is derived from a study of blood T cell repertoires in COVID-19. Study in general: Whether acute or convalescent, the COVID-19 samples came from the United States, Italy and Spain. T cells, B-cell-depleted T cells, or PBMCs provided the cDNA or gDNA that served as material.

Authors' methods: Amplification with reference gene primers provided the estimates of nucleated cell counts. The table came from immunoSEQ multiplex PCR; TCRdb's copy has only in-frame clones and leaves some out. From that table come the V and J calls and clone size; the DNA was used to work out D and trimming. The sample lists roughly 340,000 clones; 88% were seen once. The TCR originated in a woman in her seventies with COVID-19, enrolled during active disease. The gene calls are TRBV27 and TRBJ1-6, with D tentatively TRBD1 (6 bases). Specimen: peripheral blood. DNA for the CDR3: TGTGCCAGCAGTTTCCTCGGACAGTATAATTCACCCCTCCACTTT. This encodes CASSFLGQYNSPLHF.